These T cell receptor beta chains were read from a single sample in a study of beta chain features in type 1 diabetes. The assay was immunoSEQ multiplex PCR, and TCRdb's table has in-frame clones only and misses some. The sample shows 130,000 or so clones, around 10% of them seen only once. The sequenced sample was central memory CD4+ T cells from blood. The receptor set was obtained from a man aged 25 to 45 with type 1 diabetes. CDR3s include the opening cysteine and the closing phenylalanine or tryptophan. A D gene is named only where the DNA matches it firmly. Where a row states a size, it is once, few, many or the class of an expanded clone; other rows omit it.

d_call j_call clone_size v_call cdr3_nt cdr3_aa
TRBD1 TRBJ2-7 . TRBV25-1 TGTGCCAGCAGTGGACAGGGGGCTTTGTACGAGCAGTACTTC CASSGQGALYEQYF
TRBD2 TRBJ2-1 medium-sized TRBV5-1 TGCGCCAGCAGCTTGATGGCTAGCGGGGGCAATGAGCAGTTCTTC CASSLMASGGNEQFF
. TRBJ2-7 few TRBV6-9 TGTGCCAGCAGTTACCCCGGGGGAGGCCACGAGCAGTACTTC CASSYPGGGHEQYF
. TRBJ2-1 . TRBV5-6 TGTGCCAGCAGCTTCGGGGTCCCCTACAATGAGCAGTTCTTC CASSFGVPYNEQFF
TRBD2 TRBJ2-1 few TRBV7-3 TGTGCCAGCAGCTACCGGGGCAGCGGGGAGACGGAGGAGCAGTTCTTC CASSYRGSGETEEQFF
TRBD1 TRBJ2-3 few TRBV7-9 TGTGCCAGCAGCGAAAAAGGGACAGGGGTCACAGATACGCAGTATTTT CASSEKGTGVTDTQYF
TRBD2 TRBJ2-5 few TRBV7-2 TGTGCCAGCAGCTCCTCAAAGGCAGCGGGGGTGGAGACCCAGTACTTC CASSSSKAAGVETQYF
. TRBJ1-2 . TRBV16 TGTGCCAGCAGCCAAGAGCGGAACTATGGCTACACCTTC CASSQERNYGYTF
. TRBJ2-7 few TRBV28 TGTGCCAGCAGTTCTGCCGACAGCTCCTACGAGCAGTACTTC CASSSADSSYEQYF
. TRBJ2-3 . TRBV5-1 TGCGCCAGCTCCCGGGGAGACACAGATACGCAGTATTTT CASSRGDTDTQYF
TRBD1 TRBJ1-2 many TRBV30 TGTGCCTGGAGTACAGGGGGCGGCTATGGCTACACCTTC CAWSTGGGYGYTF
. TRBJ2-3 . TRBV7-2 TGTGCCAGCAGCCCGCATCCGGGGCCACAGGGTACGCAGTATTTT CASSPHPGPQGTQYF
. TRBJ1-6 few TRBV18 TGTGCCAGCTCTCCCGACTGGGGGAGGCAGTCACCCCTCCACTTT CASSPDWGRQSPLHF
. TRBJ1-1 . TRBV9 TGTGCCAGCAGCGTATCGATCTCGGGGACTGAAGCTTTCTTT CASSVSISGTEAFF
TRBD1 TRBJ2-1 . TRBV7-3 TGTGCCAGCTCTTCGCAGGGGGCGGGTAAGAATGAGCAGTTCTTC CASSSQGAGKNEQFF
. TRBJ1-2 few TRBV7-9 TGTGCCAGCAGCGCGACAGTCCTCTATGGCTACACCTTC CASSATVLYGYTF
. TRBJ1-2 . TRBV4-3 TGCGCCAGCAGCCAGAAGGCTTTGCCTGAAGGAGGCTATGGCTACACCTTC CASSQKALPEGGYGYTF
. TRBJ2-7 few TRBV5-4 TGTGCCAGCGGCAATGCGGGTGCCACCTCCTACGAGCAGTACTTC CASGNAGATSYEQYF
. TRBJ2-2 . TRBV9 TGTGCCAGCGGCGAACAGGGTTCTCCCGGGGAGCTGTTTTTT CASGEQGSPGELFF
TRBD1 TRBJ1-5 few TRBV6-6 TGTGCCAGCAGTTACTCAGGGGGCGATCAGCCCCAGCATTTT CASSYSGGDQPQHF
. TRBJ2-5 . TRBV28 TGTGCCACCTTTGTGAGGGGGCAAGAGACCCAGTACTTC CATFVRGQETQYF
TRBD1 TRBJ2-7 . TRBV7-9 TGTGCCAGCAGCGAAGGGACAGGGAGCTACGAGCAGTACTTC CASSEGTGSYEQYF